This entry lists 27 T cell receptor beta chains sequenced from one sample in a study of CD4+ T cells in melanoma. Produced via immunoSEQ multiplex PCR; TCRdb's table is partial and in-frame only. The table includes some 110,000 clones, 92% detected once. Sequencing was done on a sample of peripheral blood. All receptors come from a human donor with melanoma.

The rearrangement joins TRBV5-1 to TRBJ1-1; no definite D call. Germline CDR1 and CDR2: SGHRS and YFSETQ. With 6 bases removed from V and 2 bases from J, the gap between germline ends came to 11 bases. The CDR3 loop spans 13 amino acids. CDR3 DNA sequence: TGCGCCAGCACGTCGCACGGAAACACTGAAGCTTTCTTT. This sequence encodes CASTSHGNTEAFF.

V usage is TRBV4-2 and J usage is TRBJ2-7, with D unresolved. Germline CDR1 and CDR2: LGHNA and YNFKEQ. With 0 bases removed from V and 2 bases from J, the gap between germline ends came to 11 bases. The CDR3 totals 15 residues. CDR3 region: CASSQDQAQTYEQYF. CDR3 nucleotide sequence: TGTGCCAGCAGCCAAGATCAGGCTCAAACCTACGAGCAGTACTTC.

The chain is built from TRBV29-1 and TRBJ2-2; 7 bases align to TRBD1. Looked up from germline, CDR1 is SQVTM and CDR2 is ANQGSEA. The junction had 3 bases not matched to a gene; V was cut back by 6 bases and J by 5 bases. The CDR3 is made up of 12 amino acids. CDR3 residues: CSVRQGTGELFF. The CDR3 DNA reads TGCAGCGTGAGACAGGGTACCGGGGAGCTGTTTTTT.

V gene TRBV16 combines with J gene TRBJ1-6; tentative D call: TRBD1 (5 bases). The CDR3 loop spans 13 amino acids. V was clipped by 2 bases and J by 15 bases, with 14 bases between them. Germline loops: CDR1 KGHSY, CDR2 FQNENV. The CDR3 loop is CASSQVREGRLHF. CDR3 nucleotide sequence: TGTGCCAGCAGCCAAGTTAGGGAGGGGCGCCTCCACTTT. Based on the CDR3 plus reference TRBV16 and TRBJ1-6, the full variable domain is GEEVAQTPKHLVRGEGQKAKLYCAPIKGHSYVFWYQQVLKNEFKFLISFQNENVFDETGMPKERFSAKCLPNSPCSLEIQATKLEDSAVYFCASSQVREGRLHFGNGTRLTVT.

The rearrangement joins TRBV2 to TRBJ1-2; the match to TRBD1 covers 9 bases. The length of the CDR3 is 17 residues. The J segment lost 4 bases and the V segment lost 8 bases, leaving 17 bases of the junction unmatched. Germline V gene sequence: CDR1 SNHLY, CDR2 FYNNEI. CDR3 in DNA: TGTGCCAGCCTAACGGGGGGACAGGGAAACGAGGGCTATGGCTACACCTTC. It translates to CASLTGGQGNEGYGYTF.

This sequence joins TRBV5-4 and TRBJ1-2; D may be TRBD1 (5 bases). Trimming removed 3 bases at V and 3 bases at J, with 15 bases between. Looked up from germline, CDR1 is SGHNT and CDR2 is YYREEE (reference sequence). The length of the CDR3 is 15 residues. CDR3 coding DNA: TGTGCCAGCAGCTCACAGGCAATTTCTCACTATGGCTACACCTTC. Protein: CASSSQAISHYGYTF.

This sequence joins TRBV30 and TRBJ1-6; D is undetermined. Trimming left V 0 bases short and J 7 bases short, with 10 bases between. CDR1 and CDR2 (germline): GTSNPN, SVGIG (reference sequence). The CDR3 extends over 14 amino acids. The CDR3 is CAWSVNPRNSPLHF. The CDR3 DNA is TGTGCCTGGAGTGTAAATCCCCGGAATTCACCCCTCCACTTT.

V gene TRBV7-3 combines with J gene TRBJ2-4; D perhaps matches TRBD2 (6 bases). The CDR3 covers 14 residues. Trimming cost V 5 bases and J 3 bases, with 11 bases left between them. CDR1 SGHTA and CDR2 FQGTGA come from the germline V gene. CDR3 sequence: CASSASGGKNIQYF. DNA of the CDR3: TGTGCCAGCAGCGCATCCGGGGGCAAAAACATTCAGTACTTC.

The rearrangement uses TRBV15 and TRBJ2-7, with D perhaps matching TRBD2 (6 bases). The CDR3 totals 15 residues. Trimming removed 4 bases at V and 2 bases at J, with 15 bases between. Germline values: CDR1 LNHNV, CDR2 YYDKDF (reference sequence). The CDR3 region has the DNA TGTGCCACCAGCACGCCTCTAGCGTACACCTACGAGCAGTACTTC. Its protein is CATSTPLAYTYEQYF. Variable domain in full (rest from reference TRBV15 and TRBJ2-7): DAMVIQNPRYQVTQFGKPVTLSCSQTLNHNVMYWYQQKSSQAPKLLFHYYDKDFNNEADTPDNFQSRRPNTSFCFLDIRSPGLGDTAMYLCATSTPLAYTYEQYFGPGTRLTVT.

The CDR3 DNA follows: TGTGCCAGCAGGGGGTCAGGGGTCACTGAAGCTTTCTTT. Translating gives CASRGSGVTEAFF. The chain joins TRBV6-5 to TRBJ1-1; D may be TRBD1 (6 bases). The V and J ends lost 6 bases and 4 bases respectively, with 12 bases between them. CDR1 and CDR2 (germline): MNHEY, SVGAGI. The CDR3 spans 13 residues.

This chain connects TRBV7-2 to TRBJ1-2; D gene ambiguous. This CDR3 is 13 amino acids long. V was cut by 1 base and J by 7 bases, with 10 bases left in between. Per germline, CDR1 SGHTA and CDR2 FQGNSA. For the CDR3, the DNA is TGTGCCAGCAGCTTAGTACAGACGGGTGGCTACACCTTC. It translates to CASSLVQTGGYTF.

Concerning this clone itself: Mismatch with germline at one junction end may stem from a read error. V and J are TRBV5-1 and TRBJ2-7; 8 bases are shared with TRBD1. Germline loops: CDR1 SGHRS, CDR2 YFSETQ. CDR3 length: 14 amino acids. Here the CDR3 DNA reads TGCGCCAGCCGCTTAGGGACAGGAGGGTACGAGCAGTACTTC. Residues: CASRLGTGGYEQYF.

This clone was detected once. The J gene is TRBJ2-7, the V gene TRBV30; D is undetermined. CDR1 and CDR2 (germline): GTSNPN, SVGIG (reference sequence). The CDR3 runs to 11 residues. V lost 3 bases and J lost 2, with 5 bases in between. CDR3 sequence: CAWSLTYEQYF. DNA for the CDR3: TGTGCCTGGAGCTTGACCTACGAGCAGTACTTC.

In its sample, this clone was seen once. The rearrangement links TRBV29-1 to TRBJ2-1; D is undetermined. In germline, CDR1 is SQVTM, CDR2 ANQGSEA. V lost 3 bases and J 0 bases, leaving 12 bases between the germline ends. The CDR3 sequence is 15 residues long. This CDR3 is CSVDTKPSSYNEQFF. The CDR3 DNA sequence: TGCAGCGTTGACACGAAACCAAGCTCCTACAATGAGCAGTTCTTC.

V and J are TRBV11-3 and TRBJ2-3, with D possibly TRBD2 on 6 matching bases. The length of the CDR3 is 15 residues. Per germline, CDR1 SGHNT and CDR2 YENEEA. The V end lost 5 bases, the J end lost 4 bases, and 16 bases lay between the germline ends. The CDR3 region has the DNA TGTGCCAGCAGCCCCGGGCCCGGAGGGGCAGATACGCAGTATTTT. Translation: CASSPGPGGADTQYF.

The rearrangement uses TRBV5-1 and TRBJ1-2, with 8 bases that match TRBD1. CDR1 is SGHRS and CDR2 is YFSETQ in the germline V gene. This CDR3 region has 17 residues. V lost 0 bases to trimming and J lost 5 bases; unmatched junction nucleotides: 12. CDR3 residues: CASSLASLTGAAYGYTF. Here the CDR3 DNA reads TGCGCCAGCAGCTTGGCCTCGCTGACAGGGGCCGCATATGGCTACACCTTC.

V is TRBV7-6 and J is TRBJ2-7, with 12 bases identical to TRBD2. The CDR3 consists of 15 residues. The germline V gene encodes CDR1 SGHVS and CDR2 FNYEAQ. Losses at the gene ends were 4 bases for V and 2 bases for J; bases not matched to a gene: 3. The DNA of the CDR3 is TGTGCCAGCAGCTCCAGACTAGCGGGAGCCTACGAGCAGTACTTC. It is translated as CASSSRLAGAYEQYF.

The CDR3 nucleotides are TGTGCCAGCAGCTTGGGACTAGCGGGCTTCGAGAAGGAGCAGTACTTC. The encoded protein is CASSLGLAGFEKEQYF. The chain is built from TRBV7-8 and TRBJ2-7; 12 bases are shared with TRBD2. The CDR3 has 16 residues. J lost 7 bases, V lost 3 bases, and 10 bases had no gene match. Germline V gene lookup returns CDR1 SGHVS and CDR2 FQNEAQ.

The genes are TRBV7-7 and TRBJ1-3, with D hard to call. The CDR3 totals 15 residues. V gave up 1 base and J gave up 3 bases, with 10 bases separating them. Germline lookup yields CDR1 SSHAT and CDR2 FNYEAQ (reference sequence). CDR3 amino acids: CASSLDAGDGNTIYF. CDR3 sequence (DNA): TGTGCCAGCAGCTTAGATGCGGGTGATGGAAACACCATATATTTT.

The chain employs TRBV4-3 and TRBJ1-4; D is unclear. The V gene lost 1 base and the J gene lost 3 bases, with 15 bases spanning the gap. Germline V CDR1 and CDR2: LGHNA, YSLEER. The CDR3 spans 17 residues. CDR3 amino acids: CASSQAAKKGSNEKLFF. The CDR3 nucleotides are TGCGCCAGCAGCCAAGCCGCCAAAAAAGGGTCTAATGAAAAACTGTTTTTT.

DNA of the CDR3: TGTGCCAGTAGTCCGGGGTATGGACGGGCCGGGGAGCTGTTTTTT. This encodes CASSPGYGRAGELFF. This chain links TRBV19 with TRBJ2-2; D is possibly TRBD2 (5 bases). This CDR3 has 15 amino acids. V was cut by 5 bases and J by 6 bases, with 16 bases left in between. CDR1 is LNHDA, CDR2 SQIVND, per germline (reference sequence). Full variable domain (rest looked up from reference TRBV19 and TRBJ2-2): DGGITQSPKYLFRKEGQNVTLSCEQNLNHDAMYWYRQDPGQGLRLIYYSQIVNDFQKGDIAEGYSVSREKKESFPLTVTSAQKNPTAFYLCASSPGYGRAGELFFGEGSRLTVL.

The V and J genes are TRBV6-1 and TRBJ1-6; possibly TRBD1 for D (5 bases). Trimming left V 3 bases short and J 10 bases short, with 22 bases between. The CDR3 covers 17 residues. Per germline, CDR1 MNHNS and CDR2 SASEGT. The CDR3 nucleotides read TGTGCCAGCAGTGATTCGGTGGGGGGTGACGGAGCATCACCCCTCCACTTT. As protein: CASSDSVGGDGASPLHF.

This clone was found once. This chain joins TRBV10-3 and TRBJ2-3; perhaps TRBD2 as D (6 bases). Germline CDR1 ENHRY, CDR2 SYGVKD. V was cut by 7 bases and J by 8 bases, with 22 bases left in between. The CDR3 runs 15 residues. This chain's CDR3 is CAITSGTSPTGTQYF. In DNA, the CDR3 is TGTGCCATCACTTCCGGGACTTCCCCCACGGGTACGCAGTATTTT.

The genes are TRBV7-2 and TRBJ2-2, with 7 bases lining up with TRBD1. CDR3 length: 16 amino acids. Germline CDR1 and CDR2: SGHTA and FQGNSA. V was clipped by 4 bases and J by 1 base; unmatched bases: 6. CDR3 amino acids: CASSWTGTVNTGELFF. The CDR3, as DNA: TGTGCCAGCAGCTGGACCGGGACAGTGAACACCGGGGAGCTGTTTTTT.

Details on this clone: Other nucleotide sequences in the sample specify the same CDR3. The chain uses TRBV5-1 and TRBJ2-3; 7 nucleotides agree with TRBD1. J was trimmed by 2 bases and V by 0 bases; bases with no gene match: 3. The CDR3 has 15 amino acids. Germline V gene lookup returns CDR1 SGHRS and CDR2 YFSETQ. DNA for the CDR3: TGCGCCAGCAGCTTGGGGCAGGGGGACACAGATACGCAGTATTTT. This encodes CASSLGQGDTDTQYF.

This clone was counted once. The chain has TRBV4-3 and TRBJ2-7; the match to TRBD2 covers 7 bases. V shed 1 base, J shed 2 bases, and the junction held 5 bases outside the gene matches. The CDR3 loop spans 15 amino acids. CDR1 is LGHNA and CDR2 is YSLEER in the germline V gene. The CDR3 here is CASSQGPGRAYEQYF. As DNA, the CDR3 is TGCGCCAGCAGCCAAGGGCCGGGGAGGGCCTACGAGCAGTACTTC.

This chain joins TRBV5-4 and TRBJ2-5; 9 bases map to TRBD2. V trimming: 0 bases; J trimming: 7 bases; junction bases outside the gene matches: 7. Germline V gene sequence: CDR1 SGHNT, CDR2 YYREEE (reference sequence). This CDR3 has 15 residues. DNA of the CDR3: TGTGCCAGCAGCTTGGTAGCGGGGGAGAGAGGGACCCAGTACTTC. Translating it yields CASSLVAGERGTQYF.